The 18 T cell receptor beta chains below all came from one sample that was sequenced in a study of T cell clones after liver transplantation. The repertoire was sequenced with immunoSEQ multiplex PCR; TCRdb's copy has only in-frame clones and lacks some. The data hold roughly 60,000 clones, with approximately 63% observed a single time. The material was CD4+ T cells from blood, obtained at the 15-month timepoint. These receptors came from a human patient who received a liver transplant. The graft donor may account for some of the T cells.

For the CDR3, the DNA is TGTGCCAGCAGTGAAAAATCAGGGGGCGGGAATCAGCCCCAGCATTTT. It yields the protein CASSEKSGGGNQPQHF. The genes are TRBV6-1 and TRBJ1-5; TRBD1 matches 8 bases. This CDR3 has 16 amino acids. Germline assignment: CDR1 MNHNS and CDR2 SASEGT. V dropped 2 bases and J dropped 4; count of bases not matched to a gene: 7.

The chain employs TRBV5-4 and TRBJ1-1; 11 bases align to TRBD1. After removal of 4 bases from V and 0 bases from J, the junction contained 5 bases not matched to a gene. The CDR3 covers 16 residues. Germline V lookup: CDR1 SGHNT, CDR2 YYREEE (reference sequence). For the CDR3, the DNA is TGTGCCAGCAGCACCGGACAGGGGGCTTTGAACACTGAAGCTTTCTTT. It specifies CASSTGQGALNTEAFF.

The rearrangement joins TRBV6-5 to TRBJ2-1; D might be TRBD1 (6 bases). In germline, CDR1 is MNHEY, CDR2 SVGAGI. The CDR3 length is 12 residues. Trimming removed 2 bases at V and 10 bases at J, with 9 bases between. DNA of the CDR3: TGTGCCAGCAGTTACCGAGGACAGGAGCAGTTCTTC. Translation: CASSYRGQEQFF.

The chain combines TRBV7-2 with TRBJ2-1, with D uncertain. Germline V gene lookup returns CDR1 SGHTA and CDR2 FQGNSA. The CDR3 spans 11 residues. Trimming took 2 bases from V and 8 from J, leaving 4 bases between them. For the CDR3, the DNA is TGTGCCAGCAGCTTACTAGATGAGCAGTTCTTC. This encodes CASSLLDEQFF.

The chain recombines TRBV6-5 with TRBJ2-7; D is unclear. The V end lost 0 bases, the J end lost 7 bases, and 16 bases lay between the germline ends. Germline loops: CDR1 MNHEY, CDR2 SVGAGI. The CDR3 extends over 15 amino acids. CDR3 region: CASSYSIRGVGEQYV. The CDR3 DNA follows: TGTGCCAGCAGTTACTCGATTCGTGGGGTGGGAGAGCAGTACGTC.

This clone was seen only a few times. J is TRBJ1-2 and V is TRBV29-1; D is unclear. Germline values: CDR1 SQVTM, CDR2 ANQGSEA. The CDR3 has 12 amino acids. The CDR3 region has the DNA TGCGCCGGAGGCCCTTCACCCTATGGCTACACCTTC. Amino acids: CAGGPSPYGYTF.

The rearrangement links TRBV21-1 to TRBJ2-7. TRBV21-1 counts as a pseudogene. This CDR3 is 14 amino acids long. The CDR3 region is CASSKGRPEDEQYV. The CDR3, as DNA: TGTGCCAGCAGCAAGGGCCGACCAGAGGACGAGCAGTACGTC.

The rearrangement uses TRBV18 and TRBJ2-5; perhaps TRBD2 as D (5 bases). V lost 7 bases and J lost 2, with 11 bases in between. CDR1 is KGHSH and CDR2 is LQKENI in the germline V gene. The CDR3 runs 13 residues. The CDR3 coding sequence is TGTGCCAGCTTATCCGGAGGTCAAGAGACCCAGTACTTC. This codes for CASLSGGQETQYF.

J is TRBJ1-4 and V is TRBV30; weak D call: TRBD1 (5 bases). The CDR3 consists of 13 residues. Germline assignment: CDR1 GTSNPN and CDR2 SVGIG (reference sequence). V was pared by 0 bases and J by 7 bases, with 9 bases between. This chain's CDR3 is CAWSVSGAEKLFF. The CDR3 nucleotides are TGTGCCTGGAGTGTAAGTGGGGCTGAAAAACTGTTTTTT.

V and J are TRBV28 and TRBJ1-1, with D possibly being TRBD1 (5 bases). Between the trimmed V and J ends, which lost 3 bases and 4 bases, there was a span of 15 bases. The CDR3 has 15 amino acids. The V gene's germline CDR1 is MDHEN and CDR2 SYDVKM. In DNA form, the CDR3 reads TGTGCCAGCAGTTTGGGCGGGGCACGGGGCACTGAAGCTTTCTTT. It yields the protein CASSLGGARGTEAFF.

The chain uses TRBV5-8 and TRBJ1-5; no firm D call. The CDR3 consists of 13 residues. From germline, CDR1 is SGHTS and CDR2 YDEGEE. Trimming took off 7 bases at V and 5 bases at J, with 13 bases between the two ends. The CDR3 DNA reads as TGTGCCAGCTCTCTGTTTGAGGATCAGCCCCAGCATTTT. Translating gives CASSLFEDQPQHF.

This chain joins TRBV28 and TRBJ1-1, with D possibly being TRBD1 (6 bases). V lost 6 bases and J 1 base, leaving 6 bases between the germline ends. The CDR3 runs 12 residues. Per the germline V gene, CDR1 is MDHEN and CDR2 is SYDVKM. The CDR3 protein is CASRTGNTEAFF. The CDR3 DNA reads TGTGCCAGCAGGACAGGGAACACTGAAGCTTTCTTT. Full variable domain (missing parts from reference TRBV28 and TRBJ1-1): DVKVTQSSRYLVKRTGEKVFLECVQDMDHENMFWYRQDPGLGLRLIYFSYDVKMKEKGDIPEGYSVSREKKERFSLILESASTNQTSMYLCASRTGNTEAFFGQGTRLTVV.

This clone has more than one count but fewer than ten. This rearrangement joins TRBV10-2 to TRBJ1-1; D remains unclear. CDR1 WSHSY and CDR2 SAAADI come from the germline V gene. Trimming stripped 3 bases from V and 4 bases from J, with 12 bases between. The CDR3 spans 14 residues. The CDR3 nucleotides are TGCGCCAGCAGTGACCGAACCGAAGCCACTGAAGCTTTCTTT. This translates into CASSDRTEATEAFF.

This clone was detected only a few times. V is TRBV18 and J is TRBJ2-2, with D perhaps matching TRBD1 (5 bases). The V end was cut by 2 bases, the J end by 5 bases, with 12 bases between. The germline gives CDR1 KGHSH, CDR2 LQKENI. The CDR3 is 15 amino acids. The CDR3 DNA sequence: TGTGCCAGCTCACCAGCAGGGCGAGGAACCGGGGAGCTGTTTTTT. It codes for CASSPAGRGTGELFF.

CDR3 bases: TGTGCCATCAGTGACAGGGCCCCCCAAGAGACCCAGTACTTC. Protein product: CAISDRAPQETQYF. The rearrangement uses TRBV10-3 and TRBJ2-5, with TRBD1 as a possible D gene (5 bases). Germline assignment: CDR1 ENHRY and CDR2 SYGVKD. V lost 3 bases, J lost 1 base, and 9 bases lay in between. CDR3 size: 14 residues.

The chain carries TRBV19 and TRBJ1-5, with 10 bases that match TRBD1. The CDR3 runs to 15 residues. Germline V gene sequence: CDR1 LNHDA, CDR2 SQIVND (reference sequence). Trimming cost V 5 bases and J 3 bases; bases outside gene matches: 4. CDR3 sequence reads: CASSRTGGNNQPQHF. In DNA, the CDR3 is TGTGCCAGTAGTCGGACAGGGGGAAACAATCAGCCCCAGCATTTT. Combining the CDR3 with reference TRBV19 and TRBJ1-5 gives the whole variable domain DGGITQSPKYLFRKEGQNVTLSCEQNLNHDAMYWYRQDPGQGLRLIYYSQIVNDFQKGDIAEGYSVSREKKESFPLTVTSAQKNPTAFYLCASSRTGGNNQPQHFGDGTRLSIL.

The V call is TRBV19, the J call TRBJ1-2; D gene unclear. This CDR3 is 13 amino acids long. CDR1 is LNHDA, CDR2 SQIVND, per germline (reference sequence). V was trimmed by 4 bases and J by 7 bases, leaving 13 bases between them. CDR3 loop: CASSNLAGGGYTF. CDR3 DNA sequence: TGTGCCAGTAGTAACCTAGCGGGTGGTGGCTACACCTTC.

This clone was recorded a few times. This chain links TRBV4-1 with TRBJ2-5; TRBD2 agrees at 10 bases. There are 15 residues in the CDR3. Germline V CDR1 and CDR2: MGHRA, YSYEKL. The junction had 8 bases not matched to a gene; V was cut back by 5 bases and J by 5 bases. The DNA for the CDR3 is TGCGCCAGCAGCTCCGGGACTAGCGTCGGGGAGACCCAGTACTTC. Translating gives CASSSGTSVGETQYF.